This T cell receptor (beta chain) was observed in a study of blood T cell repertoires in COVID-19. Per the study methods: Using reference gene primer amplification, nucleated cell counts were estimated. Sequenced by immunoSEQ multiplex PCR; TCRdb stores in-frame clones only, minus some. V, J and clone size reflect that table, while D and trimming were determined from the DNA. This repertoire shows 250,000 or so clones, about 90% found once; its top ten account for about 3%. The CDR3 has 18 amino acids. V lost 3 bases and J 0 bases, leaving 15 bases between the germline ends. In germline, CDR1 is KGHSH, CDR2 LQKENI.

This receptor was identified in a man between 18 and 35 years old with active or convalescent COVID-19. Input material: peripheral blood. The chain uses TRBV18 and TRBJ1-6, with D uncertain. The CDR3 sequence: CASSPTTRTSSYNSPLHF. CDR3 sequence (DNA): TGTGCCAGCTCACCTACGACAAGGACTAGCTCCTATAATTCACCCCTCCACTTT. Variable domain in full (rest from reference TRBV18 and TRBJ1-6): NAGVMQNPRHLVRRRGQEARLRCSPMKGHSHVYWYRQLPEEGLKFMVYLQKENIIDESGMPKERFSAEFPKEGPSILRIQQVVRGDSAAYFCASSPTTRTSSYNSPLHFGNGTRLTVT.